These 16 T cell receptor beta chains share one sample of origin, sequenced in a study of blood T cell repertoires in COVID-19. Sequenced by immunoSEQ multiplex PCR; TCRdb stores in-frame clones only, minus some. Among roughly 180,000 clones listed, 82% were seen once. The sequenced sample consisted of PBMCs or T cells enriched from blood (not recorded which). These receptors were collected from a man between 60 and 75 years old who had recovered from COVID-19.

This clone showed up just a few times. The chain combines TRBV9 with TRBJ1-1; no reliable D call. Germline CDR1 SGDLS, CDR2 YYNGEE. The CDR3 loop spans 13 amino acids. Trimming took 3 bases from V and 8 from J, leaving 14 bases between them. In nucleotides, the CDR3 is TGTGCCAGCAGCGCCTCGGGCGGGCAGGAAGCTTTCTTT. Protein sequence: CASSASGGQEAFF.

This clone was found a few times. The CDR3 sequence is CASTQDRAMDQPQHF. The CDR3 nucleotides read TGTGCCAGCACCCAGGACAGGGCTATGGATCAGCCCCAGCATTTT. The chain joins TRBV6-5 to TRBJ1-5; 8 nucleotides align to TRBD1. Losses at the gene ends were 7 bases for V and 5 bases for J; bases not matched to a gene: 10. This CDR3 contains 15 residues. From germline, CDR1 is MNHEY and CDR2 SVGAGI.

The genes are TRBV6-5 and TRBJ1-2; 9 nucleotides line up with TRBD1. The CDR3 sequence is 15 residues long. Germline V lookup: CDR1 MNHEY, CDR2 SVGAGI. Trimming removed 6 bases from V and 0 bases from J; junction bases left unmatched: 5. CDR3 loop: CASRQGAGSNYGYTF. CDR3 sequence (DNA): TGTGCCAGCAGACAGGGGGCAGGCTCTAACTATGGCTACACCTTC.

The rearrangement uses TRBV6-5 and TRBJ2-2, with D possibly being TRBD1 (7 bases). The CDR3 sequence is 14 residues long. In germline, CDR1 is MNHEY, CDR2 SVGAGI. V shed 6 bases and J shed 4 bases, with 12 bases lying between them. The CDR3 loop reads CASRRQGGTGELFF. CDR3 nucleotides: TGTGCCAGCAGACGACAGGGAGGCACCGGGGAGCTGTTTTTT.

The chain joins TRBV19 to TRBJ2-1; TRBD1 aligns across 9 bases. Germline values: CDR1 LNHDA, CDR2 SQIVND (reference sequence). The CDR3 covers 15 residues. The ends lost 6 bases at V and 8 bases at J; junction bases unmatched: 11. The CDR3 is CASSTTGGTPHEQFF. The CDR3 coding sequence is TGTGCCAGTAGCACCACAGGGGGCACCCCCCATGAGCAGTTCTTC. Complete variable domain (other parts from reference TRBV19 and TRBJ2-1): DGGITQSPKYLFRKEGQNVTLSCEQNLNHDAMYWYRQDPGQGLRLIYYSQIVNDFQKGDIAEGYSVSREKKESFPLTVTSAQKNPTAFYLCASSTTGGTPHEQFFGPGTRLTVL.

The CDR3 coding sequence is TGTGCCAGTAGTTTACGGACAGGTACAGATACGCAGTATTTT. Protein: CASSLRTGTDTQYF. The genes are TRBV19 and TRBJ2-3, with TRBD1 identical over 7 bases. V shed 5 bases and J 3 bases; nucleotides not matched to a gene: 5. CDR3 length: 14 residues. Looked up from germline, CDR1 is LNHDA and CDR2 is SQIVND (reference sequence).

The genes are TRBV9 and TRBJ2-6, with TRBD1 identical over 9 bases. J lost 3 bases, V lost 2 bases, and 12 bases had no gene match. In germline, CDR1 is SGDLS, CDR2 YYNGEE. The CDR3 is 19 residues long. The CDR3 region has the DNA TGTGCCAGCAGCGTTCAACCGGGACAGGGATGGTTTGGGGCCAACGTCCTGACTTTC. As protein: CASSVQPGQGWFGANVLTF.

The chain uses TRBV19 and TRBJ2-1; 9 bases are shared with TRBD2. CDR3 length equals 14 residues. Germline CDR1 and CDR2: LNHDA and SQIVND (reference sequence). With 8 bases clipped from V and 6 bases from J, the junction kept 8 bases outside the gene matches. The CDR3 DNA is TGTGCCAGTGGTCGGACTAGCGTAGGCAATGAGCAGTTCTTC. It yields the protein CASGRTSVGNEQFF.

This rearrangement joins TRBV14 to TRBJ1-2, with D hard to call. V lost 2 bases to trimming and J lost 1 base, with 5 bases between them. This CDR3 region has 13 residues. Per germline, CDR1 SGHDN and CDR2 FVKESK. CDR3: CASSQQYNYGYTF. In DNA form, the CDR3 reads TGTGCCAGCAGCCAACAGTATAACTATGGCTACACCTTC.

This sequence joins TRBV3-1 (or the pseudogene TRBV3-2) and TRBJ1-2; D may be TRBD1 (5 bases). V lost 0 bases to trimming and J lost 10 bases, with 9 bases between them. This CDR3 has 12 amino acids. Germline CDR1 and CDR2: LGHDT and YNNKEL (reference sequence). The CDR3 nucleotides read TGTGCCAGCAGCCAAGAAGGGGTGACCTACACCTTC. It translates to CASSQEGVTYTF.

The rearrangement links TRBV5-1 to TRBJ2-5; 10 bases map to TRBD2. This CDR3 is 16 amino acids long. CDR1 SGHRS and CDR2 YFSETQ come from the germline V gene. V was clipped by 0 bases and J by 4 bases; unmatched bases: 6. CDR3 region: CASSLVLAGERETQYF. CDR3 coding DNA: TGCGCCAGCAGCTTGGTGCTAGCGGGAGAACGAGAGACCCAGTACTTC.

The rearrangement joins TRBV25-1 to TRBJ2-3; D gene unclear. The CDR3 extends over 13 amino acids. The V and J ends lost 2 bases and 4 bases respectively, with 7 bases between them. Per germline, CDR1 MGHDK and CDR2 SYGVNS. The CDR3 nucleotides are TGTGCCAGCAGTGAAGCCCCGGCAGATACGCAGTATTTT. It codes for CASSEAPADTQYF.

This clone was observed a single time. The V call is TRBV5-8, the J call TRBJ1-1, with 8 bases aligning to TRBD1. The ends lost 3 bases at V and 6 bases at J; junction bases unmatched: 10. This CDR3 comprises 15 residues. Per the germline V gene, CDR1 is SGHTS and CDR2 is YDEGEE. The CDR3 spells CASSWRPTGGPEAFF. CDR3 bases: TGTGCCAGCAGCTGGAGACCAACAGGGGGTCCTGAAGCTTTCTTT.

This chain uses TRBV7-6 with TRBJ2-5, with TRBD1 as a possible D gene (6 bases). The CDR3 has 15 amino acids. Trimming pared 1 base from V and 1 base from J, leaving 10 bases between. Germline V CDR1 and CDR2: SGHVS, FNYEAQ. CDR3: CASSLGNRVQETQYF. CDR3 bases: TGTGCCAGCAGCTTAGGCAACAGGGTCCAAGAGACCCAGTACTTC.

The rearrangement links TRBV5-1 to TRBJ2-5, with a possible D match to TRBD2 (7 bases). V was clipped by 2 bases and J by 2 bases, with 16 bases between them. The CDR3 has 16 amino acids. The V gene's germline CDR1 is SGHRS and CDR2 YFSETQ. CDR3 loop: CASSFGTGGGQETQYF. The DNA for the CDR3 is TGCGCCAGCAGCTTTGGTACGGGGGGCGGACAAGAGACCCAGTACTTC.

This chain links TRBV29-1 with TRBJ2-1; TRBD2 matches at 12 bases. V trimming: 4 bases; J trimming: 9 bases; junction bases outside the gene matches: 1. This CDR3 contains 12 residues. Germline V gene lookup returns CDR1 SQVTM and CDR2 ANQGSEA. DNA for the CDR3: TGCAGCGTTGGGACTAGCGGGATTGAGCAGTTCTTC. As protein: CSVGTSGIEQFF.